One and the same sample provided the 18 T cell receptor beta chains below, sequenced in a study of patients and donors after allogeneic stem cell transplantation. TCRdb re-analysed the RT-PCR reads in MiXCR, keeping a single row per CDR3 protein. Counted here are around 200,000 distinct CDR3 sequences, about 37% occurring once; the ten biggest clones make up 9.5% to 13%. Sequenced sample: blood, either unsorted or a sorted T cell fraction (not recorded which). These receptors were obtained from a human donor who was either an allogeneic HSCT recipient or a stem cell or donor lymphocyte infusion donor (not recorded which). It is not recorded whose cells these are; they may come from a transplant donor.

V is TRBV29-1 and J is TRBJ1-6, with 7 bases aligning to TRBD1. The CDR3 runs to 13 residues. CDR1 is SQVTM, CDR2 ANQGSEA, per germline. Germline trimming cut 6 bases from V and 13 bases from J; bases unmatched to any gene: 12. DNA for the CDR3: TGCAGCGTGGGAGGGGGCCCCATAGGGCCCCTCCACTTT. Protein: CSVGGGPIGPLHF.

This chain joins TRBV5-1 and TRBJ1-3; D not resolved. Trimming shortened V by 0 bases and J by 0 bases, and 10 bases separated the two germline ends. The germline V gene has CDR1 SGHRS and CDR2 YFSETQ. This CDR3 spans 16 amino acids. The CDR3 reads CASSLGWETSGNTIYF. CDR3 in DNA: TGCGCCAGCAGCTTGGGTTGGGAAACCTCTGGAAACACCATATATTTT.

In this sample, this clonotype turned up a few times. V gene TRBV12-3 or TRBV12-4 combines with J gene TRBJ1-4; 7 nucleotides match TRBD1. The ends lost 4 bases at V and 5 bases at J; junction bases unmatched: 13. The CDR3 has 17 amino acids. The CDR3 loop is CASSYRGRSMANEKLFF. The CDR3 region has the DNA TGTGCCAGCAGTTATAGGGGGCGCAGTATGGCGAATGAAAAACTGTTTTTT.

The chain recombines TRBV4-1 with TRBJ2-2; 9 positions agree with TRBD2. The length of the CDR3 is 15 residues. Germline V gene sequence: CDR1 MGHRA, CDR2 YSYEKL. V lost 7 bases, J lost 5 bases, and 8 bases stayed unmatched. The DNA for the CDR3 is TGCGCCAGCAAGTCAGCGGGGGGAGGGACCGGGGAGCTGTTTTTT. Residues: CASKSAGGGTGELFF.

This clonotype has just one count. The chain joins TRBV5-1 to TRBJ1-6; maybe TRBD1 (5 bases). V was shortened by 3 bases and J by 1 base, with 5 bases between the two germline ends. The CDR3 extends over 14 amino acids. Looked up from germline, CDR1 is SGHRS and CDR2 is YFSETQ. The CDR3, as DNA: TGCGCCAGCAGCTGGGGGTCCTATAATTCACCCCTCCACTTT. Protein sequence: CASSWGSYNSPLHF.

This chain links TRBV20-1 with TRBJ2-1, with D perhaps TRBD2 (6 bases). This CDR3 has 14 amino acids. Deletions cut 0 bases from V and 7 bases from J, with 13 bases between. The germline gives CDR1 DFQATT, CDR2 SNEGSKA (reference sequence). The CDR3 nucleotides are TGCAGTGCTAGAGATTCGGGCGGGGTAAATGAGCAGTTCTTC. It codes for CSARDSGGVNEQFF.

The genes are TRBV6-1 and TRBJ2-7; a weak D match, TRBD2 (5 bases). Germline V gene sequence: CDR1 MNHNS, CDR2 SASEGT. V was clipped by 3 bases and J by 0 bases, with 12 bases between them. This CDR3 contains 15 residues. CDR3 DNA sequence: TGTGCCAGCAGTGAGGAGGACTCAAACTCCTACGAGCAGTACTTC. This sequence encodes CASSEEDSNSYEQYF.

This clonotype was counted a single time. The rearrangement uses TRBV15 and TRBJ2-7; D is possibly TRBD1 (6 bases). V was shortened by 2 bases and J by 3 bases, with 14 bases between the two germline ends. In germline, CDR1 is LNHNV, CDR2 YYDKDF (reference sequence). This CDR3 is built from 15 residues. CDR3 loop: CATSRPPGQSYEQYF. CDR3 coding DNA: TGTGCCACCAGCAGACCCCCAGGACAGAGCTACGAGCAGTACTTC.

This chain uses TRBV5-1 with TRBJ2-7; D ambiguous. Germline loops: CDR1 SGHRS, CDR2 YFSETQ. This CDR3 region has 14 residues. Between the trimmed V and J ends, which lost 1 base and 1 base, there was a span of 9 bases. CDR3 in amino acids: CASSLNFGSYEQYF. CDR3 DNA sequence: TGCGCCAGCAGCTTGAACTTTGGGTCCTACGAGCAGTACTTC.

V and J are TRBV7-3 and TRBJ1-1, with a weak D call TRBD1 (6 bases). Trimming cost V 6 bases and J 1 base, with 15 bases left between them. The CDR3 spans 15 residues. Per the germline V gene, CDR1 is SGHTA and CDR2 is FQGTGA. As DNA, the CDR3 is TGTGCCAGCAGTAAGTTTGGGGGGCCGAACACTGAAGCTTTCTTT. Translation: CASSKFGGPNTEAFF.

This clonotype was seen a handful of times. This chain connects TRBV10-3 to TRBJ2-3; TRBD2 agrees at 11 bases. This CDR3 is built from 14 residues. Per germline, CDR1 ENHRY and CDR2 SYGVKD. Trimming took 7 bases from V and 1 from J; bases not matched to a gene: 1. CDR3 protein: CAIKTSGGTDTQYF. DNA for the CDR3: TGTGCCATCAAGACTAGCGGGGGCACAGATACGCAGTATTTT.

This chain links TRBV6-5 with TRBJ1-2; D might be TRBD1 (5 bases). CDR1 is MNHEY, CDR2 SVGAGI, per germline. The CDR3 has 16 amino acids. V was clipped by 0 bases and J by 8 bases, with 19 bases between them. CDR3: CASSYSGGRSKGGYTF. The CDR3, as DNA: TGTGCCAGCAGTTACTCGGGAGGCAGATCTAAGGGGGGCTACACCTTC.

The genes are TRBV7-9 and TRBJ2-1; tentative D call: TRBD1 (6 bases). V was cut by 2 bases and J by 5 bases, with 13 bases left in between. Germline V lookup: CDR1 SEHNR, CDR2 FQNEAQ (reference sequence). The CDR3 is made up of 15 amino acids. The CDR3 spells CASSLPTGNDNEQFF. The CDR3 nucleotides are TGTGCCAGCAGCTTACCCACAGGGAACGACAATGAGCAGTTCTTC.

The V call is TRBV7-2, the J call TRBJ1-1; D is possibly TRBD1 (5 bases). V was clipped by 1 base and J by 4 bases, with 10 bases between them. Per the germline V gene, CDR1 is SGHTA and CDR2 is FQGNSA. The CDR3 runs to 14 residues. The CDR3: CASSLVKGLTEAFF. Here the CDR3 DNA reads TGTGCCAGCAGCTTAGTGAAGGGACTCACTGAAGCTTTCTTT.

There are a few counts of this clonotype. The chain has TRBV5-1 and TRBJ1-1, with a possible D match to TRBD1 (6 bases). Germline V gene lookup returns CDR1 SGHRS and CDR2 YFSETQ. There are 14 residues in the CDR3. V lost 4 bases and J 1 base, leaving 11 bases between the germline ends. CDR3 nucleotides: TGCGCCAGCAGCAGGGGGGACACGAACACTGAAGCTTTCTTT. Translation: CASSRGDTNTEAFF.

This clonotype was seen more than once but under ten times. The gene calls are TRBV7-9 and TRBJ2-7; no clear D gene. The CDR3 extends over 15 amino acids. Per the germline V gene, CDR1 is SEHNR and CDR2 is FQNEAQ (reference sequence). V dropped 2 bases and J dropped 5 bases, with 16 bases sitting between them. The CDR3, as DNA: TGTGCCAGCAGCTTAAGCCGCGTCAGAGACGACGAGCAGTACTTC. Encoded protein: CASSLSRVRDDEQYF.

This clonotype was seen only a few times. This chain joins TRBV28 and TRBJ1-2; D is possibly TRBD1 (6 bases). V lost 2 bases and J 5 bases, leaving 15 bases between the germline ends. This CDR3 comprises 15 residues. The germline V gene has CDR1 MDHEN and CDR2 SYDVKM. In nucleotides, the CDR3 is TGTGCCAGCAGTTTAACCGAGACAGGCAAATATGGCTACACCTTC. Amino acids: CASSLTETGKYGYTF.

This clonotype occurred a few times. The rearrangement uses TRBV10-3 and TRBJ1-5, with D unresolved. Trimming stripped 6 bases from V and 3 bases from J, with 12 bases between. Germline CDR1 is ENHRY and CDR2 is SYGVKD. The CDR3 has 14 residues. CDR3 nucleotides: TGTGCCATCAGAAAGGACGGGGACAATCAGCCCCAGCATTTT. This codes for CAIRKDGDNQPQHF.